The 2 T cell receptor beta chains below come from one sample, sequenced in a study of blood T cell repertoires in COVID-19. Measured with immunoSEQ multiplex PCR; TCRdb has only the in-frame clones, and not every one. The data show fewer than 500,000 clones, roughly nine tenths seen once. Sample: PBMCs or T cells enriched from blood (not recorded which). The receptors were gathered from a man younger than 45 who had recovered from COVID-19.

A note on this clone: The junction shows a germline mismatch at one end, possibly a read error. This chain links TRBV18 with TRBJ2-7, with 8 bases matching TRBD2. The CDR3 extends over 13 amino acids. Germline assignment: CDR1 KGHSH and CDR2 LQKENI. The CDR3 reads CASSPREGYEQYF. CDR3 coding DNA: TGTGCCAGCTCTCCACGGGAGGGATACGAGCAGTACTTC.

This clone was recorded a few times. This chain uses TRBV6-5 with TRBJ2-2; 8 bases line up with TRBD1. CDR1 and CDR2 from the germline V gene are MNHEY and SVGAGI. J gave up 5 bases and V 5 bases, and 7 bases lay outside the gene matches. CDR3 size: 15 residues. CDR3 nucleotide sequence: TGTGCCAGCAGTACCGGGACAGGTTGGACCGGGGAGCTGTTTTTT. Encoded protein: CASSTGTGWTGELFF.